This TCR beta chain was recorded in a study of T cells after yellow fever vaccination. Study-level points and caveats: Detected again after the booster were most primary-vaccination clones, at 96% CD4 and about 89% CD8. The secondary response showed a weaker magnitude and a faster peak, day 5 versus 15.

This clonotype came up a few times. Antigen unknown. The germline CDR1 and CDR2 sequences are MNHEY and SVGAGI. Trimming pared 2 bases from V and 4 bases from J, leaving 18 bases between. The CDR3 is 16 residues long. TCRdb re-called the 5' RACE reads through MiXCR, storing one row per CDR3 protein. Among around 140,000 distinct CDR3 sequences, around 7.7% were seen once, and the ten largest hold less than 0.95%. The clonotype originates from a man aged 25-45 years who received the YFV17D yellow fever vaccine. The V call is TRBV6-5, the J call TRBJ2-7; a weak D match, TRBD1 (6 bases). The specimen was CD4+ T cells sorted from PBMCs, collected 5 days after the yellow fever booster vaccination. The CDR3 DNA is TGTGCCAGCAGTTACACCCCACAGGGTGCCGGATACGAGCAGTACTTC. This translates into CASSYTPQGAGYEQYF.